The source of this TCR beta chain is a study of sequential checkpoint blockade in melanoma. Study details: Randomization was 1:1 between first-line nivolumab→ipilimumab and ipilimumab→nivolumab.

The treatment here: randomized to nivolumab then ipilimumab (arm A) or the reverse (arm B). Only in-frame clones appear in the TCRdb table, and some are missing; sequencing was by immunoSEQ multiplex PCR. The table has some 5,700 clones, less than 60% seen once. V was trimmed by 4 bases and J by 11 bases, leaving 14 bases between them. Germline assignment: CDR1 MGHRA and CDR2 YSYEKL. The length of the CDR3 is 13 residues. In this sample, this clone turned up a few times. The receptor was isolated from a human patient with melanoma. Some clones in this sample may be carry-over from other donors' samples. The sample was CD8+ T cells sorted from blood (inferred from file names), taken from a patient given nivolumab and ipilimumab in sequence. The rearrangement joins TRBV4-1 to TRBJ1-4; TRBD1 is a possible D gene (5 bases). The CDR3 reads CASSPGQAGKLFF. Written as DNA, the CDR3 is TGCGCCAGCAGCCCTGGACAAGCAGGGAAACTGTTTTTT.